This T cell receptor beta chain was retrieved from a study of shared clonotypes between healthy human individuals. Across the study: Those who served as donors were a couple of women and three men between the ages of 18 and 49.

V lost 4 bases to trimming and J lost 6 bases, with 15 bases between them. The CDR3 contains 15 residues. Germline V gene sequence: CDR1 SGHDN, CDR2 FVKESK. This clone was seen a single time. The repertoire was sequenced with immunoSEQ multiplex PCR; TCRdb's copy has only in-frame clones and lacks some. The sample carries about 2.1 million clones, approximately 94% recorded once. It was CD45RO-negative cells, positively selected for CCR7, that made up naive CD8 cells, with terminally differentiated effector memory CD45RA+ cells excluded. This receptor was obtained from a man aged 18 to 30 in good health. Some clones in this sample may be carry-over from other donors' samples. Sequencing was performed on naive CD8+ T cells from PBMCs. The chain combines TRBV14 with TRBJ1-4; D might be TRBD1 (6 bases). The CDR3 DNA is TGTGCCAGCAGCCGATCAGAGGACAGCGATGAAAAACTGTTTTTT. This sequence encodes CASSRSEDSDEKLFF. The complete variable domain, with remaining parts taken from reference TRBV14 and TRBJ1-4, reads EAGVTQFPSHSVIEKGQTVTLRCDPISGHDNLYWYRRVMGKEIKFLLHFVKESKQDESGMPNNRFLAERTGGTYSTLKVQPAELEDSGVYFCASSRSEDSDEKLFFGSGTQLSVL.